The 14 T cell receptor beta chains given below trace back to one sample, sequenced in a study of immune heterogeneity within non-small cell lung tumors. CDR3 of TCR beta was amplified by multiplex PCR that used 32 V and 13 J primers. TCRdb processed the multiplex PCR reads anew with MiXCR; each CDR3 protein has one entry. Found here are about 16,000 distinct CDR3 sequences, about 30% of them singletons; the top ten hold roughly 15%. Template material for each sample was around 560 ng of bulk tumor genomic DNA. Several widely spaced biopsies per primary tumor were taken during surgery. Patients had untreated, newly diagnosed non-small cell lung cancer and underwent curative surgery. The sample was lung tumor tissue. The receptors shown here come from a woman in her fifties or sixties with non-small cell lung cancer.

This clonotype occurred many times. The rearrangement uses TRBV19 and TRBJ2-6; D is perhaps TRBD2 (6 bases). This CDR3 is built from 15 residues. CDR1 is LNHDA and CDR2 is SQIVND in the germline V gene (reference sequence). V lost 5 bases to trimming and J lost 4 bases, with 12 bases between them. CDR3 bases: TGTGCCAGTAGTGTCAGCGGGTCCGGGGCCAACGTCCTGACTTTC. Its protein is CASSVSGSGANVLTF.

The chain carries TRBV18 and TRBJ2-7, with 10 positions matching TRBD1. Per germline, CDR1 KGHSH and CDR2 LQKENI. The CDR3 extends over 15 amino acids. V trimming: 3 bases; J trimming: 4 bases; junction bases outside the gene matches: 6. The CDR3 nucleotides are TGTGCCAGCTCACCGGGGGACAGGGGAACTTACGAGCAGTACTTC. Translating gives CASSPGDRGTYEQYF.

This clonotype was seen repeatedly, ten times or more. The chain links TRBV4-1 to TRBJ1-2; TRBD1 might be the D (5 bases). V gave up 4 bases and J gave up 2 bases, with 8 bases separating them. This CDR3 has 13 residues. Germline loops: CDR1 MGHRA, CDR2 YSYEKL. CDR3 residues: CASSPQENYGYTF. Here the CDR3 DNA reads TGCGCCAGCAGCCCACAGGAGAACTATGGCTACACCTTC.

As for this clonotype: A much more abundant neighbour one base away suggests this may be a read error. As DNA, the CDR3 is TGTGCCAGCAATGATCAGAGGGCAAATCAGCCCCAGCATTTT. Its protein product is CASNDQRANQPQHF. The chain uses TRBV2 and TRBJ1-5; D unclear. CDR3 length: 14 residues. Looked up from germline, CDR1 is SNHLY and CDR2 is FYNNEI. The ends were cut back, 7 bases at V and 4 bases at J, with 14 bases in the middle.

CDR3 sequence reads: CASSNLVGGQETQYF. The CDR3 nucleotides are TGCGCCAGCAGCAACCTTGTGGGGGGCCAAGAGACCCAGTACTTC. The V and J genes are TRBV5-1 and TRBJ2-5, with D possibly matching TRBD2 (6 bases). The CDR3 consists of 15 residues. The V end lost 4 bases, the J end lost 1 base, and 14 bases lay between the germline ends. The germline gives CDR1 SGHRS, CDR2 YFSETQ.

This clonotype showed up many times. This chain joins TRBV5-5 and TRBJ2-7, with a tentative D call TRBD2 (7 bases). The germline CDR1 and CDR2 sequences are SGHKS and YYEKEE (reference sequence). Trimming removed 5 bases from V and 1 base from J, with 16 bases in between. The CDR3 consists of 15 residues. The CDR3 coding sequence is TGTGCCAGCAGGGGGGGGCAGGACGCTTCCTACGAGCAGTACTTC. Protein sequence: CASRGGQDASYEQYF.

This clonotype was observed a handful of times. The chain recombines TRBV24-1 with TRBJ1-1; 9 nucleotides match TRBD1. Trimming removed 4 bases from V and 4 bases from J; junction bases left unmatched: 9. CDR3 size: 16 residues. Germline V CDR1 and CDR2: KGHDR, SFDVKD. The CDR3 coding sequence is TGTGCCACCAGTGAGTCCGGGACAGGGCCCGGCACTGAAGCTTTCTTT. Translation gives CATSESGTGPGTEAFF.

This clonotype was recorded at least ten times. The CDR3 bases are TGTGCCAGCTCATCCTATGGGGGGACACTAGGCTCTGGGGCCAACGTCCTGACTTTC. This translates into CASSSYGGTLGSGANVLTF. The chain joins TRBV11-2 to TRBJ2-6; D possibly uses TRBD1 or TRBD2 (6 bases each). V was clipped by 8 bases and J by 0 bases, with 23 bases between them. Germline V gene lookup returns CDR1 SGHAT and CDR2 FQNNGV. CDR3 length equals 19 residues.

About this clonotype itself: A read error may account for a junction end that differs from germline. V is TRBV6-2 or TRBV6-3 and J is TRBJ1-1; the D gene is possibly TRBD1 (5 bases). The CDR3 loop spans 15 amino acids. Germline CDR1 reads MNHEY; CDR2 reads SVGEGT. The CDR3 reads CASSGTDWENTEGFF. DNA of the CDR3: TGTGCCAGCAGTGGGACGGACTGGGAAAACACTGAAGGTTTCTTT.

V usage is TRBV7-2 and J usage is TRBJ1-1, with 7 bases lining up with TRBD1. After removal of 6 bases from V and 6 bases from J, the junction contained 10 bases not matched to a gene. The germline V gene has CDR1 SGHTA and CDR2 FQGNSA. The CDR3 is 14 residues long. This CDR3 is CASRGDSLLAEAFF. DNA for the CDR3: TGTGCCAGCAGGGGGGACAGTCTTCTCGCTGAAGCTTTCTTT.

This clonotype is medium-sized in the sample. The chain has TRBV11-2 and TRBJ2-6; D is unclear. Looked up from germline, CDR1 is SGHAT and CDR2 is FQNNGV. Trimming pared 1 base from V and 4 bases from J, leaving 5 bases between. The CDR3 loop spans 14 amino acids. CDR3 region: CASSLVDGANVLTF. CDR3 sequence (DNA): TGTGCCAGCAGCTTAGTCGACGGGGCCAACGTCCTGACTTTC.

This clonotype has just a few counts. A much larger clone is a single base away; this may be a read error. The chain employs TRBV6-1 and TRBJ1-1, with no clear D. This CDR3 has 14 amino acids. Germline assignment: CDR1 MNHNS and CDR2 SASEGT. V was pared by 8 bases and J by 4 bases, with 17 bases between. The CDR3 DNA follows: TGTGCCAGCCGCCGGGTGAGGGCGCGCACTGAAGCTTTCTTT. Translated: CASRRVRARTEAFF.

Only a few counts were recorded for this clonotype. The J gene is TRBJ2-1, the V gene TRBV12-3 or TRBV12-4, with no clear D. The CDR3 runs to 13 residues. Between the trimmed V and J ends, which lost 5 bases and 5 bases, there was a span of 10 bases. The CDR3 loop reads CASSPGRNNEQFF. CDR3 DNA: TGTGCCAGCAGTCCGGGCCGAAACAATGAGCAGTTCTTC.

In its sample, this clonotype was seen many times. This sequence joins TRBV3-1 and TRBJ2-2; D is uncertain. Trimming pared 3 bases from V and 8 bases from J, leaving 10 bases between. The CDR3 has 13 residues. Germline values: CDR1 LGHDT, CDR2 YNNKEL (reference sequence). CDR3 sequence: CASSHAKLGELFF. The CDR3 coding sequence is TGTGCCAGCAGCCACGCCAAGTTGGGGGAGCTGTTTTTT.